This T cell receptor (beta chain) was documented in a study of PD-L1 blockade in urothelial cancer. Study in general: Of roughly 31 patients, twenty-five were males with bladder-origin urothelial cancer. The median T cell count in blood samples was more than 110,000.

Described time point: pretreatment peripheral blood. The CDR3 length is 13 residues. V was cut by 4 bases and J by 2 bases, with 9 bases left in between. Germline assignment: CDR1 SGHNT and CDR2 YENEEA. Libraries were prepared by immunoSEQ multiplex PCR; TCRdb keeps only in-frame clonotypes and omits some of them. The data hold tens of thousands of clones, with approximately 80% observed a single time. This chain connects TRBV11-3 to TRBJ2-7; D unresolved. Here the sequenced sample was PBMCs, taken around atezolizumab (anti-PD-L1) treatment. This sequence originates from a man aged 65 to 79 with urothelial cancer. DNA for the CDR3: TGTGCCAGCAGCTCACGGTCGACCTACGAGCAGTACTTC. Its translation is CASSSRSTYEQYF.